The present TCR beta chain was sequenced within a study of cytomegalovirus exposure and HLA in healthy donors (dated by TCRdb to about 2017). Regarding the study in general: An earlier analysis of 587 of the donors reported 276 Gb of sequence data and about 120 million unique TCR beta sequences obtained from around 190 million T cells. Around 330 gigabases of sequencing data and roughly 81 million unique TCR sequences made up an early release that covered about 640 HLA-typed donors. Of the roughly 400 genotyped donors, about 80% fell in the genetic ancestry cluster associated with self-reported Caucasian donors. The study was designed to test whether signatures of past pathogen exposure could be identified by cataloging public T cell receptors. Using immunosequencing, the study profiled T cell repertoires from 640 or so subjects and related those repertoires to cytomegalovirus serostatus. A separate validation cohort of roughly 130 different subjects was used in addition to the roughly 720-subject first cohort. High-throughput TCR immunosequencing, statistical association of individual TCRs with disease status, and machine learning were combined to predict cytomegalovirus infection status. A later analysis re-analyzed previously published TCR beta repertoires from about 730 donors and added high-resolution HLA genotyping to study TCR occurrence patterns. In the later analysis, no new phenotypic data were used to find candidate immune exposures; instead, reliance was placed on TCR beta sequences and their occurrence across donors. An earlier analysis of around 640 of the donors used high-throughput TCR beta sequencing to judge whether each TCR beta V gene segment behaved as functional or pseudogenic. Donor age, sex, ethnicity and CMV serostatus were compiled together with the repertoire data. A later genetic analysis took genome-wide SNP genotypes for 398 of the 666 donors and used that subset as a discovery cohort. Every repertoire in the discovery cohort had been generated on one and the same sequencing platform. HLA typing included class I and class II loci at four-digit resolution. The number of typed donors differed by locus: about 629-640 for A, B, C, DRB1 and DQB1; 500 to 550 for DQA1; 600 to 610 for DPA1; and about 450 for DPB1. About 5 DR-DQ haplotypes were handled as single units for association and clustering, since linkage in the cohort was strong. On average, around 200,000 unique TCR beta nucleotide sequences were sequenced per donor among some 430 genotyped donors of the cohort, with around 19% of those sequences being non-productive. What the work shows at the level of the full study, not this receptor alone: Approximately 18 rarely observed V segments, including chromosome 9 orphons, were excluded from the earlier analysis of almost 600 of the donors because counts were too low. A later analysis found that most CMV-associated TCR beta chains appeared HLA-restricted, with HLA associations seemingly driven largely by CMV exposure. In vitro tests confirmed that a few of the cytomegalovirus-associated TCR beta chains recognize cytomegalovirus antigens. The classifier was reported to diagnose cytomegalovirus status with high specificity and sensitivity in both the original and validation cohorts. Correlated functional status among segregating V segments might be attributable to linkage disequilibrium, but an unknown experimental factor could not be ruled out. When HLA alleles, especially DR and DQ, strongly co-occurred, attributing TCR associations to individual alleles was difficult. Compared with equally common non-associated chains, HLA-associated TCR beta chains in a later analysis were more clonally expanded and had lower generation probabilities. Some IMGT-functional V segments, including TRBV6-2 and TRBV6-3, could not be distinguished by the 87-base-pair reads and were therefore excluded. According to the authors, the approach could potentially be generalized to other disease states and immunological phenotypes. Only TCR beta chains were sequenced in this cohort, and the absence of alpha or paired-chain data limited detectable features. The only immune exposure information available for the cohort was CMV serostatus. Compared with the approximately 600-donor mean, donors in an Asian-associated ancestry cluster had fewer N-insertions in productive TCRs, according to a later genetic analysis. A total of fewer than 200 TCR beta chains were listed by the study as associated with cytomegalovirus. HLA typing was unavailable for some donors at each locus, so association tests used only the typed subset. In an earlier analysis of some 550 of the donors, most TCR beta V segments were observed in productive rearrangements about 90% or about 30% of the time, broadly matching IMGT annotations. Specific HLA alleles were associated with roughly 16,000 TCR beta sequences at a false discovery rate of 0.05 in a later analysis. A group of highly shared sequence variants was considered likely to be a technical artifact of the sequencing pipeline. An association between a missense DCLRE1C variant and V-gene and J-gene trimming of TCR beta chains was found in a later genetic analysis and replicated in an independent cohort. According to a later analysis, TCR association rates differed among HLA loci, with DRB1 alleles showing the most associated TCRs and HLA-C alleles showing the fewest. According to a later analysis, parvovirus B19, influenza, CMV and Epstein-Barr virus appeared linked to several top co-occurrence clusters. Most TCR sequences were seen in very few donors, while some public TCRs were found in many individuals. Roughly uniform sequencing depth across donors was assumed in presence/absence analyses, although this assumption may not hold. A further reported finding was that TCR beta sequences accurately predicted the HLA-A and HLA-B alleles for most subjects in the first cohort.

With regard to this clone: Its antigen has not been determined. No qualities accompany the bases; no much larger clone lies one base away.

From the germline V gene, CDR1 is SGDLS and CDR2 is YYNGEE. The CDR3 holds 15 amino acids from the cysteine to the phenylalanine. Kept here is only the CDR3 DNA, which spans 45 bases and is read in frame from base 1. The junction shows trimming of 0 bases on V and 0 bases on J, plus 10 bases between the germline ends. The cohort was made up of roughly 670 healthy bone marrow donors. All cohort members were sampled while nominally healthy, although unrecorded immune exposures were likely present. The donor tested CMV seronegative and was one of the 352 seronegative cohort members. Every donor gave a peripheral blood sample, and the peripheral blood mononuclear cells from that sample were used for TCR beta sequencing. Genomic DNA was extracted from the blood cell samples with the Qiagen DNeasy Blood Extraction Kit. The library was prepared using the immunoSEQ multiplex PCR assay. For the multiplex PCR, a mixture combining 60 forward primers for TCR Vbeta segments and 13 reverse primers for TCR Jbeta segments was used. The CDR3 region of rearranged TCR beta genes was amplified from genomic DNA with a multiplex PCR assay. The Illumina HiSeq System was used to sequence the amplified TCR beta libraries as 87-base-pair reads. Under the source paper's analysis protocol: Across the 600 to 700 repertoires, a later analysis counted approximately 75 million unique TCR beta chains, roughly 11 million of which were shared by at least two donors. Raw reads were error-corrected and collapsed into unique sequences with a nearest-neighbor algorithm that merged closely related sequences to remove PCR and sequencing errors. CDR3 sequences were aligned to IMGT reference sequences to assign V, D and J gene segments. For a sequence to be retained, a match of at least six nucleotides was required to both a V gene segment and a J gene segment. A rearrangement was called productive if the CDR3 had no stop codons and remained in frame with V and J, and every other rearrangement was called non-productive. CDR3 was defined by IMGT convention, running from the second conserved V-encoded cysteine to the conserved J-encoded phenylalanine. In an earlier analysis of 500 to 650 of the donors, sequences lacking an unambiguous match to a single V gene segment were excluded. An earlier analysis of a few hundred of the donors called V segments functional above 56.7% productive rearrangements and segregating when the between-donor standard deviation exceeded 5%. A statistical classification framework was built for diagnosing cytomegalovirus status from the catalog of TCR beta chain sequences. In a later analysis, TCR nucleotide sequences were compared against IMGT/GENE-DB human TR gene sequences so that V and J genes could be assigned. A later analysis assigned CDR3 sequences and most-parsimonious VDJ recombination scenarios with the TCRdist pipeline. In a later analysis, every TCR beta chain was defined by the combination of its CDR3 amino acid sequence and its V-gene family, and reads without a unique V-gene family were dropped. A later analysis removed 592 highly shared, low-generation-probability nucleotide sequences to deal with suspected cross-contamination and a sequencing artifact. A later analysis calculated a clonal expansion index for each public chain from normalized within-repertoire ranks of inferred template counts. In a later analysis, generation probabilities were computed with a VDJ recombination model fitted to out-of-frame rearrangements, and the resulting probabilities were checked against IGoR. A later analysis scored TCR-TCR, TCR-HLA and TCR-CMV co-occurrence with hypergeometric tests, applying a repertoire-size bias correction to TCR pairs. To estimate false discovery rates, a later analysis permuted the HLA or CMV assignments 20 times. In a later analysis, co-occurring TCRs were grouped using DBSCAN, with TCRdist sequence similarity added in when clustering inside HLA-allele-positive subsets. For co-occurrence clustering, repertoires with fewer than 30,000 or more than 120,000 public chains were excluded, along with a handful of repertoires with anomalous nucleotide sharing. TCRdb obtained this table from immuneACCESS and retained in-frame rearrangements with V and J assigned. These tables miss some clones; where compared with another copy, unresolved V genes account for less than half of the shortfall, and the remainder is unexplained. V and J calls and clone size come straight from that table; D and trimming were deduced from the DNA. Here the sample has more than 85,000 clones; around 80% occur a single time. The ten largest clones add up to about 5.9% of the sample.

Specimen: PBMCs. This TCR came from a man aged 18 to 29 in good health and CMV-seronegative. The sequence is built from TRBV9 and TRBJ2-7, and perhaps TRBD2 as D gene, on 5 matching bases. The CDR3 loop reads CASSVGLAISYEQYF. Here is the DNA: TGTGCCAGCAGCGTAGGTCTAGCTATCTCCTACGAGCAGTACTTC.